Following are 27 T cell receptor beta chains from one sample sequenced in a study of T cells in Graves' hyperthyroidism and ophthalmopathy. Researchers amplified the TCR beta CDR3 regions from RNA transcripts. In the first-round RT-PCR of the TCR CDR3, the HTBI primer set was used. One entry per CDR3 protein results from TCRdb running MiXCR on the multiplex PCR reads. Of 500,000 to 800,000 distinct CDR3 sequences in the sample, about 14% were seen once. Material for sequencing was blood. These receptors were obtained from a woman in her forties or fifties with Graves' ophthalmopathy.

V and J are TRBV7-3 and TRBJ2-2, with 13 positions matching TRBD2. The germline CDR1 and CDR2 sequences are SGHTA and FQGTGA. The CDR3 is 22 amino acids. V was clipped by 2 bases and J by 1 base; unmatched bases: 16. The CDR3 sequence is CASSLRAWGGLAGPLNTGELFF. In nucleotides, the CDR3 is TGTGCCAGCAGCTTACGGGCCTGGGGGGGACTAGCGGGACCACTGAACACCGGGGAGCTGTTTTTT. Full variable domain (rest looked up from reference TRBV7-3 and TRBJ2-2): GAGVSQTPSNKVTEKGKYVELRCDPISGHTALYWYRQSLGQGPEFLIYFQGTGAADDSGLPNDRFFAVRPEGSVSTLKIQRTERGDSAVYLCASSLRAWGGLAGPLNTGELFFGEGSRLTVL.

The chain has TRBV30 and TRBJ2-2; D call uncertain. Looked up from germline, CDR1 is GTSNPN and CDR2 is SVGIG (reference sequence). This CDR3 spans 12 amino acids. Trimming took off 0 bases at V and 7 bases at J, with 6 bases between the two ends. CDR3 region: CAWSVGGGELFF. DNA of the CDR3: TGTGCCTGGAGTGTAGGCGGCGGGGAGCTGTTTTTT. Filled out from reference TRBV30 and TRBJ2-2, the complete variable domain reads SQTIHQWPATLVQPVGSPLSLECTVEGTSNPNLYWYRQAAGRGLQLLFYSVGIGQISSEVPQNLSASRPQDRQFILSSKKLLLSDSGFYLCAWSVGGGELFFGEGSRLTVL.

In DNA, the CDR3 is TGCAGTGCTGGGGACCGATACGAGCAGTACTTC. Translating it yields CSAGDRYEQYF. The chain recombines TRBV20-1 with TRBJ2-7; D tentatively reads TRBD1 or TRBD2 (5 bases each). Germline V gene data show CDR1 as DFQATT and CDR2 as SNEGSKA (reference sequence). Trimming pared 5 bases from V and 4 bases from J, leaving 9 bases between. This CDR3 spans 11 amino acids.

This clonotype occurred many times. The CDR3 protein is CASSLDFGRYQETQYF. The CDR3 DNA reads as TGTGCCAGCAGCTTAGATTTCGGGAGGTACCAAGAGACCCAGTACTTC. V is TRBV7-9 and J is TRBJ2-5; 7 nucleotides match TRBD2. Trimming took 1 base from V and 0 from J; bases not matched to a gene: 5. Germline loops: CDR1 SEHNR, CDR2 FQNEAQ (reference sequence). The CDR3 loop spans 16 amino acids.

This clonotype has only a few counts. The J gene is TRBJ1-5, the V gene TRBV27; no reliable D call. Germline CDR1 and CDR2: MNHEY and SMNVEV (reference sequence). Trimming removed 8 bases from V and 6 bases from J, with 17 bases in between. The CDR3 runs to 14 residues. The chain's CDR3 is CASRPMGKGQPQHF. CDR3 DNA sequence: TGTGCCAGCCGCCCGATGGGGAAGGGTCAGCCCCAGCATTTT.

This clonotype was observed a few times. This sequence joins TRBV24-1 and TRBJ2-1; 8 bases are a match to TRBD1. The CDR3 consists of 18 residues. CDR1 and CDR2 from the germline V gene are KGHDR and SFDVKD. The trim removed 2 bases at V and 10 bases at J, leaving 18 bases unmatched. Here the CDR3 DNA reads TGTGCCACCAGTGATTCACTCTCCAGGGGGCAAGGGGGCAAGGAGCAGTTCTTC. It translates to CATSDSLSRGQGGKEQFF.

This clonotype occurred many times. V and J are TRBV20-1 and TRBJ2-4; 9 nucleotides match TRBD2. The CDR3 runs 17 residues. Losses at the gene ends were 0 bases for V and 3 bases for J; bases not matched to a gene: 9. CDR1 is DFQATT and CDR2 is SNEGSKA in the germline V gene (reference sequence). CDR3 coding DNA: TGCAGTGCTAGAGATTTTAAAGCGGGAGGCTTCAAAAACATTCAGTACTTC. It yields the protein CSARDFKAGGFKNIQYF.

Comment on this clonotype: One end of the junction fails to match germline, which may point to a read error. The chain employs TRBV15 and TRBJ1-5, with D maybe TRBD1 (5 bases). The germline V gene encodes CDR1 LNHNV and CDR2 YYDKDF (reference sequence). The CDR3 loop spans 14 amino acids. Here the CDR3 reads CATSRGGVDQPQRF. The CDR3 DNA follows: TGTGCCACCAGCAGAGGGGGGGTAGATCAGCCCCAGCGTTTT.

This clonotype was seen ten or more times. The chain has TRBV20-1 and TRBJ2-1, with 12 bases aligning to TRBD2. From germline, CDR1 is DFQATT and CDR2 SNEGSKA (reference sequence). The CDR3 totals 14 residues. J was trimmed by 7 bases and V by 6 bases; bases with no gene match: 7. The CDR3 bases are TGCAGTGCATACCTAGCGGGAGGGTTGAATGAGCAGTTCTTC. This translates into CSAYLAGGLNEQFF.

This clonotype was counted many times. J is TRBJ2-5 and V is TRBV7-3, with TRBD2 as a possible D gene (5 bases). Germline V gene sequence: CDR1 SGHTA, CDR2 FQGTGA. The CDR3 runs 13 residues. Trimming shortened V by 3 bases and J by 0 bases, and 5 bases separated the two germline ends. This CDR3 reads CASSLTNQETQYF. In DNA, the CDR3 is TGTGCCAGCAGCTTGACTAACCAAGAGACCCAGTACTTC.

This chain connects TRBV7-2 to TRBJ1-4; D gene uncertain. The CDR3 extends over 12 amino acids. The germline CDR1 and CDR2 sequences are SGHTA and FQGNSA. V dropped 2 bases and J dropped 6 bases, with 4 bases sitting between them. CDR3 region: CASSLSHEKLFF. CDR3 DNA sequence: TGTGCCAGCAGCTTAAGTCATGAAAAACTGTTTTTT.

This clonotype was detected ten times or more. This rearrangement joins TRBV30 to TRBJ2-1; tentatively, D is TRBD1 (7 bases). V was trimmed by 3 bases and J by 7 bases, leaving 16 bases between them. Germline loops: CDR1 GTSNPN, CDR2 SVGIG (reference sequence). This CDR3 has 14 residues. The CDR3 reads CAWSQSGGGNEQFF. The CDR3, as DNA: TGTGCCTGGAGCCAATCAGGGGGAGGTAATGAGCAGTTCTTC.

This chain joins TRBV6-2 or TRBV6-3 and TRBJ2-2; the D gene is possibly TRBD2 (5 bases). CDR1 and CDR2 (germline): MNHEY, SVGEGT. With 5 bases removed from V and 6 bases from J, the gap between germline ends came to 16 bases. The CDR3 runs to 15 residues. The DNA for the CDR3 is TGTGCCAGCAGTGGTCGGAGTACTAGTCCCGGGGAGCTGTTTTTT. Its protein product is CASSGRSTSPGELFF.

This clonotype was detected ten times or more. The gene calls are TRBV28 and TRBJ2-6; D remains unclear. Trimming took off 7 bases at V and 0 bases at J, with 13 bases between the two ends. This CDR3 region has 16 residues. Looked up from germline, CDR1 is MDHEN and CDR2 is SYDVKM. In nucleotides, the CDR3 is TGTGCCAGCACCGATACCGACTTCTCTGGGGCCAACGTCCTGACTTTC. Amino acids: CASTDTDFSGANVLTF.

The chain has TRBV4-1 and TRBJ2-1, with 8 bases fitting TRBD2. In germline, CDR1 is MGHRA, CDR2 YSYEKL. V shed 6 bases, J shed 4 bases, and the junction held 11 bases outside the gene matches. The CDR3 spans 16 residues. The CDR3: CASRLDGRAQYNEQFF. In DNA, the CDR3 is TGCGCCAGCAGGTTGGACGGGAGGGCCCAGTACAATGAGCAGTTCTTC.

This clonotype was observed at least ten times. The chain joins TRBV5-1 to TRBJ2-2, with 8 nucleotides matching TRBD2. CDR1 and CDR2 (germline): SGHRS, YFSETQ. The ends lost 4 bases at V and 2 bases at J; junction bases unmatched: 7. The CDR3 has 16 residues. The CDR3 DNA sequence: TGCGCCAGCAGCACTACTAGCGGAGCTAACACCGGGGAGCTGTTTTTT. It specifies CASSTTSGANTGELFF.

This clonotype was seen many times. The CDR3 sequence: CASRGQENQPQHF. CDR3 in DNA: TGTGCCAGCAGGGGACAGGAAAATCAGCCCCAGCATTTT. The chain has TRBV6-1 and TRBJ1-5; the match to TRBD1 covers 8 bases. Germline-derived CDR1 and CDR2 are MNHNS and SASEGT. V was clipped by 6 bases and J by 4 bases; unmatched bases: 2. This CDR3 is built from 13 residues.

The chain links TRBV6-5 to TRBJ2-2, with D hard to call. Trimming stripped 8 bases from V and 5 bases from J, with 9 bases between. Germline CDR1 MNHEY, CDR2 SVGAGI. This CDR3 contains 12 residues. The CDR3 sequence is CASVYPTGELFF. CDR3 DNA: TGTGCCAGCGTCTACCCGACCGGGGAGCTGTTTTTT.

V gene TRBV19 combines with J gene TRBJ2-3; D uncertain. The CDR3 consists of 12 residues. Trimming left V 4 bases short and J 4 bases short, with 6 bases between. Germline V gives CDR1 LNHDA, CDR2 SQIVND (reference sequence). CDR3 sequence reads: CASSTTPDTQYF. The CDR3 DNA follows: TGTGCCAGTAGTACAACTCCAGATACGCAGTATTTT.

Comments on this clonotype: An end of the junction differs from the germline gene, which may be a read error. This chain uses TRBV7-6 with TRBJ1-2; 10 nucleotides agree with TRBD1. Germline assignment: CDR1 SGHVS and CDR2 FNYEAQ. This CDR3 is built from 19 residues. CDR3 DNA sequence: TGTGCCAGCAGCTACGCCCGGGACAGGGGTACACTCAACGGCTATAGCTACACCTTC. This translates into CASSYARDRGTLNGYSYTF.

The rearrangement links TRBV29-1 to TRBJ1-4; D remains unclear. Trimming removed 4 bases from V and 5 bases from J, with 11 bases in between. CDR3 length: 13 residues. Germline values: CDR1 SQVTM, CDR2 ANQGSEA. CDR3 residues: CSVVVEGNEKLFF. In DNA form, the CDR3 reads TGCAGCGTTGTTGTCGAAGGGAATGAAAAACTGTTTTTT. The full variable domain, its missing parts supplied by reference TRBV29-1 and TRBJ1-4, is SAVISQKPSRDICQRGTSLTIQCQVDSQVTMMFWYRQQPGQSLTLIATANQGSEATYESGFVIDKFPISRPNLTFSTLTVSNMSPEDSSIYLCSVVVEGNEKLFFGSGTQLSVL.

The chain links TRBV24-1 to TRBJ2-2; TRBD1 might be the D (5 bases). The CDR3 is 16 amino acids. Germline values: CDR1 KGHDR, CDR2 SFDVKD. V lost 6 bases to trimming and J lost 1 base, with 14 bases between them. The CDR3: CATSPGLGENTGELFF. CDR3 nucleotides: TGTGCCACCAGTCCCGGGTTAGGGGAGAACACCGGGGAGCTGTTTTTT.

The rearrangement links TRBV6-2 or TRBV6-3 to TRBJ2-1; 7 positions agree with TRBD2. The CDR3 runs 15 residues. J was trimmed by 9 bases and V by 1 base; bases with no gene match: 9. The V gene's germline CDR1 is MNHEY and CDR2 SVGEGT. CDR3 nucleotides: TGTGCCAGCAGTTACTTTGGACTAGGTAACGGTGAGCAGTTCTTC. Encoded protein: CASSYFGLGNGEQFF.

A remark on this clonotype: This may be a read error: a much more frequent sequence differs by one nucleotide. The gene calls are TRBV28 and TRBJ1-2; no definite D call. V shed 6 bases and J shed 4 bases, with 15 bases lying between them. Per germline, CDR1 MDHEN and CDR2 SYDVKM. The CDR3 loop spans 14 amino acids. The CDR3 spells CASSGGISGYGYTF. In DNA, the CDR3 is TGTGCCAGCAGCGGAGGGATTAGTGGCTATGGCTACACCTTC.

This clonotype was observed at least ten times. The rearrangement links TRBV28 to TRBJ2-2, with a weak D call TRBD2 (5 bases). V gave up 7 bases and J gave up 4 bases, with 22 bases separating them. The CDR3 is made up of 17 amino acids. The germline gives CDR1 MDHEN, CDR2 SYDVKM. The CDR3 nucleotides are TGTGCCAGCACCCCTAAATTAAAGAATCGGGGCACCGGGGAGCTGTTTTTT. Translated, it gives CASTPKLKNRGTGELFF.

This clonotype was detected ten times or more. The genes are TRBV6-1 and TRBJ1-2; no clear D. V shed 0 bases and J shed 6 bases, with 17 bases lying between them. The CDR3 spans 16 residues. Germline V gene sequence: CDR1 MNHNS, CDR2 SASEGT. The CDR3 DNA reads as TGTGCCAGCAGTGAAGCGGTGGCAGGTCCGATAGATGGCTACACCTTC. As protein: CASSEAVAGPIDGYTF.

In this sample, this clonotype turned up many times. The chain joins TRBV20-1 to TRBJ1-5, with 11 bases that match TRBD1. The CDR3 spans 16 residues. J lost 4 bases, V lost 0 bases, and 5 bases had no gene match. The germline V gene has CDR1 DFQATT and CDR2 SNEGSKA (reference sequence). The CDR3 loop reads CSARDAGTGGNQPQHF. The CDR3 DNA is TGCAGTGCTAGAGATGCCGGGACAGGGGGTAATCAGCCCCAGCATTTT.